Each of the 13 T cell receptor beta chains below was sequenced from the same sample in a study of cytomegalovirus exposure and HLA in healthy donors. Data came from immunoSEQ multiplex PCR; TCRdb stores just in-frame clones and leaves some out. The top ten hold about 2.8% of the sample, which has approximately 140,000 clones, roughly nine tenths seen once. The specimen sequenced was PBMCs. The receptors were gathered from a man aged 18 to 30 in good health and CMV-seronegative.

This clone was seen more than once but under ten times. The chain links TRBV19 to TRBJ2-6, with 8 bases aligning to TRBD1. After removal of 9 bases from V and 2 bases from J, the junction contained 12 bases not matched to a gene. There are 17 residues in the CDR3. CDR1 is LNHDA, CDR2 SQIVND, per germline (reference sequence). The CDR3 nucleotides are TGTGCCAGCCGAGGACAGGGTAGGGGAACTGGGGCCAACGTCCTGACTTTC. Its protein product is CASRGQGRGTGANVLTF.

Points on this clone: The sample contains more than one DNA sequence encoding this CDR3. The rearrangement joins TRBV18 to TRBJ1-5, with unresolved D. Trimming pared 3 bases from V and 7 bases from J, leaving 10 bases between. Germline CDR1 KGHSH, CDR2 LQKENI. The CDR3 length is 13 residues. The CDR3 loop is CASSPGEDQPQHF. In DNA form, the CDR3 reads TGTGCCAGCTCACCCGGGGAGGACCAGCCCCAGCATTTT.

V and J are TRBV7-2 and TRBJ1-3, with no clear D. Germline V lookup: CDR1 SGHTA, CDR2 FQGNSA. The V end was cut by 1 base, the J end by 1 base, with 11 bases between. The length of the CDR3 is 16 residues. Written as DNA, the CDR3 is TGTGCCAGCAGCTTAGTAGGACTTCTTTCTGGAAACACCATATATTTT. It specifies CASSLVGLLSGNTIYF.

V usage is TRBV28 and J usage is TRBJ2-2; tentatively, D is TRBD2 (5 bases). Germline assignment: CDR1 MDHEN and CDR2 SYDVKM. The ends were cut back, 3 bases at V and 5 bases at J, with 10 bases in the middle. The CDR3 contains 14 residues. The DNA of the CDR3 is TGTGCCAGCAGTTTGTTTAGCGCGACCGGGGAGCTGTTTTTT. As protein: CASSLFSATGELFF.

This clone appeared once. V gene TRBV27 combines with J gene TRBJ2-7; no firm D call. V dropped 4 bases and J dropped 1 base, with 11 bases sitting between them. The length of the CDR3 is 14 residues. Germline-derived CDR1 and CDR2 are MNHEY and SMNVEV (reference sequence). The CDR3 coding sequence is TGTGCCAGCAGTTATTCGGGTCAATCCTACGAGCAGTACTTC. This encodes CASSYSGQSYEQYF.

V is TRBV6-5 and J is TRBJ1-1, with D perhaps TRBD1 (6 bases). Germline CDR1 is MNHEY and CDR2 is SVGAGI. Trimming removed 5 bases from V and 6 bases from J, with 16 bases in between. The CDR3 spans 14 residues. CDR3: CASSRRDTRAEAFF. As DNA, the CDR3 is TGTGCCAGCAGTCGACGGGACACAAGGGCTGAAGCTTTCTTT.

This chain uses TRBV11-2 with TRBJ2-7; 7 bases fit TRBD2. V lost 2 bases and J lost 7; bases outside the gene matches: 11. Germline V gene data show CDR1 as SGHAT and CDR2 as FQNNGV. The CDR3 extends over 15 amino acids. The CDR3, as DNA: TGTGCCAGCAGCTTACATCCGGGGGAGGGCGGAGAGCAGTACTTC. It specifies CASSLHPGEGGEQYF.

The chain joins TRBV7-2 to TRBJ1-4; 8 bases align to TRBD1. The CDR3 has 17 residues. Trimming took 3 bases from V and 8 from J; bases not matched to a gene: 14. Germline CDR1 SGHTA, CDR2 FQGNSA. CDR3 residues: CASSFPEQGGRNEKLFF. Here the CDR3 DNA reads TGTGCCAGCAGCTTCCCTGAACAGGGGGGGCGGAACGAAAAACTGTTTTTT.

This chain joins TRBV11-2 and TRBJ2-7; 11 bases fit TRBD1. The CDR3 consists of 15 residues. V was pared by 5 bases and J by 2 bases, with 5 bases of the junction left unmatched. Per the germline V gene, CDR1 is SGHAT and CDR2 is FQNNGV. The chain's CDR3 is CASSPGTGGPYEQYF. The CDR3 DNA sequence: TGTGCCAGCAGCCCTGGGACAGGGGGTCCCTACGAGCAGTACTTC. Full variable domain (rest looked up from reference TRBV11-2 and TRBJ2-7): EAGVAQSPRYKIIEKRQSVAFWCNPISGHATLYWYQQILGQGPKLLIQFQNNGVVDDSQLPKDRFSAERLKGVDSTLKIQPAKLEDSAVYLCASSPGTGGPYEQYFGPGTRLTVT.

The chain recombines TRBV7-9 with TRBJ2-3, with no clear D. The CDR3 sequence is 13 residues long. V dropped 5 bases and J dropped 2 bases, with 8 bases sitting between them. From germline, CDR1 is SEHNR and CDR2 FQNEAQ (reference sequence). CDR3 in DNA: TGTGCCAGCAGCCTCGGTGCCACAGATACGCAGTATTTT. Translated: CASSLGATDTQYF. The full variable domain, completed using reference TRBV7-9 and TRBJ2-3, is DTGVSQNPRHKITKRGQNVTFRCDPISEHNRLYWYRQTLGQGPEFLTYFQNEAQLEKSRLLSDRFSAERPKGSFSTLEIQRTEQGDSAMYLCASSLGATDTQYFGPGTRLTVL.

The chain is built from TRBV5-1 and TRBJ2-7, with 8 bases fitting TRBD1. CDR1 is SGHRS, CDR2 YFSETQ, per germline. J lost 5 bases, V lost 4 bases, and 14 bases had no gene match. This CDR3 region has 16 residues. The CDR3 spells CASSGGSSGGQDEQYF. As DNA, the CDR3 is TGCGCCAGCAGCGGGGGCTCGTCAGGGGGCCAAGACGAGCAGTACTTC.

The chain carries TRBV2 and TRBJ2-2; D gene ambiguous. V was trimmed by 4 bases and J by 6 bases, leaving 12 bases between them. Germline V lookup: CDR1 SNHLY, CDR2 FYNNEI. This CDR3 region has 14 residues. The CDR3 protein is CASSAPTRSGELFF. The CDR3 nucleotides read TGTGCCAGCAGTGCACCCACGCGCTCCGGGGAGCTGTTTTTT. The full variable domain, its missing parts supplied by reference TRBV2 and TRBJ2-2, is EPEVTQTPSHQVTQMGQEVILRCVPISNHLYFYWYRQILGQKVEFLVSFYNNEISEKSEIFDDQFSVERPDGSNFTLKIRSTKLEDSAMYFCASSAPTRSGELFFGEGSRLTVL.

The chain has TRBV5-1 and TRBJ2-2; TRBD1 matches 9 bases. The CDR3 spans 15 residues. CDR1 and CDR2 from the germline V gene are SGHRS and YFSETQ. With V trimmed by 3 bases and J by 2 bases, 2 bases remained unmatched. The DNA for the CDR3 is TGCGCCAGCAGCTGGGGACAGGGTAACACCGGGGAGCTGTTTTTT. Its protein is CASSWGQGNTGELFF. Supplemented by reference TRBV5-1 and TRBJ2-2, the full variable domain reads KAGVTQTPRYLIKTRGQQVTLSCSPISGHRSVSWYQQTPGQGLQFLFEYFSETQRNKGNFPGRFSGRQFSNSRSEMNVSTLELGDSALYLCASSWGQGNTGELFFGEGSRLTVL.